The rows below give T cell receptor beta chains drawn from one sample of a study of regulatory T cells in long-lasting Graves disease. TCRdb passed the multiplex PCR reads through MiXCR, listing each CDR3 protein once. Of about 610,000 distinct CDR3 sequences in the sample, 15% to 20% were seen once. These data also featured in a second study, about T cells in Graves' hyperthyroidism and ophthalmopathy.

The sample in question was peripheral blood mononuclear cells (PBMCs), obtained at new diagnosis, from a patient treated with antithyroid drugs. The receptor set was obtained from a man in his late teens or twenties with Graves disease. Each CDR3 is given with its conserved first and last residue. Fields, in order: clone size, J gene, D gene, V gene, CDR3 DNA, CDR3 protein. A D gene is named only where the DNA matches it firmly. Some rows mark clone size as missing; the rest say once, few, many or name a class of expanded clone.

>few|TRBJ2-3|NA|TRBV27
TGTGCCAGCTCCGCCCAGGGAGTAACCAGCACAGATACGCAGTATTTT
CASSAQGVTSTDTQYF
>few|TRBJ2-7|TRBD1|TRBV9
TGTGCCAGCAGCGTGGGGACAGGGTTTGACGAGCAGTACTTC
CASSVGTGFDEQYF
>NA|TRBJ2-7|NA|TRBV28
TGTGCCAGCAGTTCTCTCCGGGACGGCTACGAGCAGTGCTTC
CASSSLRDGYEQCF
>few|TRBJ2-3|TRBD2|TRBV30
TGTGCCTGGAGTGTAAGCGGGAGGGCCGCAGATACGCAGTATTTT
CAWSVSGRAADTQYF
>many|TRBJ2-7|TRBD2|TRBV20-1
TGCAGTGCTAGGAATAGCGGGAGTCTCAACGAGCAGTACTTC
CSARNSGSLNEQYF
>many|TRBJ2-7|TRBD1|TRBV28
TGTGCCAGCAGTCCCCTCGAGGACAGGATCACCTACGAGCAGTACTTC
CASSPLEDRITYEQYF
>few|TRBJ2-6|NA|TRBV2
TGTGCCAGCGGAGGGACCATCACTGGGGCCAACGTCCTGACTTTC
CASGGTITGANVLTF
>many|TRBJ2-5|NA|TRBV18
TGTGCCAGCTCGGCAGGGACGGAACAAGAGACCCAGTACTTC
CASSAGTEQETQYF
>NA|TRBJ2-3|NA|TRBV3-1
TGTGCCAGCAGCCAAGAGGGCTCCACAGATACGCAGTATTTT
CASSQEGSTDTQYF
>many|TRBJ2-7|NA|TRBV7-2
TGTGCCAGCGGTCGGAGGGGCGCCTACGAGCAGTACTTC
CASGRRGAYEQYF
>NA|TRBJ2-3|NA|TRBV5-1
TGCGCCAGCAGCTTGCGTACCCCTAGCACAGATACGCAGTATTTT
CASSLRTPSTDTQYF
>many|TRBJ2-4|TRBD2|TRBV11-2
TGTGCCAGCAGCTTAGCTTATACCGGGACTAGCTTTCAGTACTTC
CASSLAYTGTSFQYF
>NA|TRBJ2-1|NA|TRBV9
TGTGCCAGCAGCGCCAATCCCCCGGGAGTTCCGGAAAATGAGCAGTTCTTC
CASSANPPGVPENEQFF
>NA|TRBJ2-3|TRBD1|TRBV20-1
TGCAGTGCCAGGACAGGGGCTGGGAGCACAGATACGCAGTATTTT
CSARTGAGSTDTQYF
>NA|TRBJ2-6|NA|TRBV6-2/TRBV6-3
TGTGCCAGCAGTTACCCAGGGGTGAGGGGCTCTGGGGCCAACGTCCTGACTTTC
CASSYPGVRGSGANVLTF
>NA|TRBJ2-6|NA|TRBV27
TGTGCCAGCAGGGGTTCATTATCTGGGGCCAACGTCCTGACTTTC
CASRGSLSGANVLTF
>few|TRBJ1-4|NA|TRBV20-1
TGCAGTGCTAGTAGCGGGAGGGTACGTGAAAAACTGTTTTTT
CSASSGRVREKLFF
>NA|TRBJ1-4|NA|TRBV19
TGTGCCAGTAGTATATCCTGGGGTGAAAAACTGTTTTTT
CASSISWGEKLFF
>NA|TRBJ1-5|NA|TRBV15
TGTGCCACCAGCAAGGGGGGGACAAATCAGCCCCAGCATTTT
CATSKGGTNQPQHF
>many|TRBJ2-3|NA|TRBV7-7
TGTGCTAGCAGCTTAGACCGGGAGCGTGGTTACACGCAGTATTTT
CASSLDRERGYTQYF
>many|TRBJ1-2|NA|TRBV2
TGTGCCAGCAGTTTACCCGACAGTCCCGACTATGGCTACACCTTC
CASSLPDSPDYGYTF
>NA|TRBJ1-5|NA|TRBV19
TGTGCCAGTAGTATAGATGGGACTCTGGGGCAGCCCCAGCATTTT
CASSIDGTLGQPQHF